This TCR beta chain was captured by sequencing in a study of cytomegalovirus exposure and HLA in healthy donors. Per the germline V gene, CDR1 is SEHNR and CDR2 is FQNEAQ (reference sequence). The germline V and J ends were trimmed by 5 bases and 8 bases, with 18 bases remaining between them. The length of the CDR3 is 15 residues. In the PCR, 60 Vbeta and 13 Jbeta primers were used. Produced via immunoSEQ multiplex PCR; TCRdb's table is partial and in-frame only. The table has some 150,000 clones, nearly 80% seen once; the top ten hold 4.5% to 6.5%. Sequencing used PBMCs. The sequence was obtained from a male donor in good health and CMV-seronegative. The chain combines TRBV7-9 with TRBJ1-4, with D perhaps matching TRBD1 (5 bases). In DNA, the CDR3 is TGTGCCAGCAGCCCAGAAGGACAAAGGTCGGAAAAACTGTTTTTT. This translates into CASSPEGQRSEKLFF.